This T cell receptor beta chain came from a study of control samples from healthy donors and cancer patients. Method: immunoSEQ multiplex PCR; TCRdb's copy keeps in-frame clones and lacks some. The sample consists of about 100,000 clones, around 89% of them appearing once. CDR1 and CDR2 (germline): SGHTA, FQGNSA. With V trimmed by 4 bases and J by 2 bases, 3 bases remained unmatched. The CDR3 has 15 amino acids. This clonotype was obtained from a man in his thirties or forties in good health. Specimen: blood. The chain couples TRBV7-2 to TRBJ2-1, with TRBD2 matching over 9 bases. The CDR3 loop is CASSSVAGAYNEQFF. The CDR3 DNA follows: TGTGCCAGCAGCTCGGTAGCGGGGGCCTACAATGAGCAGTTCTTC.